The following is a T cell receptor (beta chain) sequence with its context. Its antigen remains unknown. Reverse transcription of all isolated RNA meant that expressed TCRB transcripts were sequenced. The table came from immunoSEQ multiplex PCR; TCRdb's copy has only in-frame clones and leaves some out. The sample has approximately 730,000 clones, around an eighth seen once. These data come from a study of beta chain features in type 1 diabetes. General study results and limits: Across all four CD4+ subsets, people with type 1 diabetes showed modestly shorter TCRB CDR3s.

The clonotype was recovered from a man younger than 35 with type 1 diabetes. The specimen sequenced was naive CD4+ T cells from blood.

CDR3 nucleotides: TGTGCCAGCAGTCACAACCGCTATATCATCACAGATACGCAGTATTTT. This codes for CASSHNRYIITDTQYF. The chain couples TRBV2 to TRBJ2-3; D remains unclear. The CDR3 has 16 amino acids. Germline CDR1 is SNHLY and CDR2 is FYNNEI. Between the trimmed V and J ends, which lost 5 bases and 2 bases, there was a span of 17 bases.